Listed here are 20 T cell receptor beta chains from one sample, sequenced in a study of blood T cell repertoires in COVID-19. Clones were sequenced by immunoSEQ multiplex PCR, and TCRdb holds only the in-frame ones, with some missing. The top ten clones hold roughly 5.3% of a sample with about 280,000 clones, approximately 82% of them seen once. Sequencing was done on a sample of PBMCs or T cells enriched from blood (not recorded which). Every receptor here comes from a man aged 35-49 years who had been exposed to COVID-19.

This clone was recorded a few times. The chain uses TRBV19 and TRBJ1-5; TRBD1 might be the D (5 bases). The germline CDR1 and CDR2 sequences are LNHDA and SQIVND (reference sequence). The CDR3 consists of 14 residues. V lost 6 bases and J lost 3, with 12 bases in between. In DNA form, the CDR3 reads TGTGCCAGTAGGCAGGGTATTGACAATCAGCCCCAGCATTTT. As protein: CASRQGIDNQPQHF.

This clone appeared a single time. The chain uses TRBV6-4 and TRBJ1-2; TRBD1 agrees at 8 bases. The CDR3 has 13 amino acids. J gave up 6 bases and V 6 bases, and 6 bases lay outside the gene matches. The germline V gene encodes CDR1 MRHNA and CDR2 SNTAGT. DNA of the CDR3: TGTGCCAGCAGGGAGACAGGGGTTGATGGCTACACCTTC. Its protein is CASRETGVDGYTF.

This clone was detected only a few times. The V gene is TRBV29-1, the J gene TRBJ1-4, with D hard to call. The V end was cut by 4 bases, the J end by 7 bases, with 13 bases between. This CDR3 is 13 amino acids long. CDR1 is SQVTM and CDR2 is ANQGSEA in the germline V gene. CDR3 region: CSVVGSSREKLFF. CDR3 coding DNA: TGCAGCGTTGTGGGGAGCTCGCGTGAAAAACTGTTTTTT.

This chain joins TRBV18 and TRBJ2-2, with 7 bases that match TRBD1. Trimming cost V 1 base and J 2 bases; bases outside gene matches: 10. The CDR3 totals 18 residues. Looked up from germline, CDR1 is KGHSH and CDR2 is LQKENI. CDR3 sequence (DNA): TGTGCCAGCTCACCACGAGGGGCCGGGACAGATAACACCGGGGAGCTGTTTTTT. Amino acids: CASSPRGAGTDNTGELFF.

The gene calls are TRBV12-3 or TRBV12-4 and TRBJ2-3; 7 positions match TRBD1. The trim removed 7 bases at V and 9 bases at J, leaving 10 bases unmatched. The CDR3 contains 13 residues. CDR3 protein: CASTTLQGSTQYF. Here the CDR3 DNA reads TGTGCCAGCACCACGCTACAGGGGTCGACGCAGTATTTT.

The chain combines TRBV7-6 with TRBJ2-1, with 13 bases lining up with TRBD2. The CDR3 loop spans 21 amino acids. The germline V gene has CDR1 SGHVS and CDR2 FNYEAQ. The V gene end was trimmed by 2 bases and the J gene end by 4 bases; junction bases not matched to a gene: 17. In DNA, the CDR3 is TGTGCCAGCAGCTTATTTTCGGGGGGGGGACTAGCGGGACAATTGTACAATGAGCAGTTCTTC. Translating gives CASSLFSGGGLAGQLYNEQFF.

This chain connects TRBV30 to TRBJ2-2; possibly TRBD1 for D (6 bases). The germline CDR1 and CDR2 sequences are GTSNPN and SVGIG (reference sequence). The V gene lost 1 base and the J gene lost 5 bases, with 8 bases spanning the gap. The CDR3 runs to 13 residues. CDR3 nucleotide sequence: TGTGCCTGGAGTGGACAGGCAACCGGGGAGCTGTTTTTT. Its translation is CAWSGQATGELFF.

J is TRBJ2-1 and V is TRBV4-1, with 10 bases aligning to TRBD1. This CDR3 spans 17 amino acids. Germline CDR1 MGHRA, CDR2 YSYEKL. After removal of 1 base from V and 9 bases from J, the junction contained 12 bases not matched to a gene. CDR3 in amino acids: CASSQVLGTGVGSEQFF. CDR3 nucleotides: TGCGCCAGCAGCCAAGTTTTGGGGACAGGGGTTGGTTCTGAGCAGTTCTTC.

The CDR3 DNA follows: TGTGCCAGCAAACAAGGGGGATCTAACTATGGCTACACCTTC. Its translation: CASKQGGSNYGYTF. This chain links TRBV3-1 (or the pseudogene TRBV3-2) with TRBJ1-2, with a weak D call TRBD1 (6 bases). The ends were cut back, 7 bases at V and 0 bases at J, with 12 bases in the middle. In germline, CDR1 is LGHDT, CDR2 YNNKEL (reference sequence). This CDR3 is 14 amino acids long.

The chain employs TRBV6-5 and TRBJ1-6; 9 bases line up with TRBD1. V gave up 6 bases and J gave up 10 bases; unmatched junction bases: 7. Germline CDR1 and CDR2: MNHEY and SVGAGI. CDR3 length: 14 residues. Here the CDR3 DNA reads TGTGCCAGCAGACGCGACAGGGGGAGCTCACCCCTCCACTTT. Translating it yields CASRRDRGSSPLHF.

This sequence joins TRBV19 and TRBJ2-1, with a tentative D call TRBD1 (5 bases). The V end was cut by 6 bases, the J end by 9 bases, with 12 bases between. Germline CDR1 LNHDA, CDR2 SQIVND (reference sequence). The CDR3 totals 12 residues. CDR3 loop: CASRPQGGEQFF. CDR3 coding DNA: TGTGCCAGTAGGCCCCAGGGTGGTGAGCAGTTCTTC.

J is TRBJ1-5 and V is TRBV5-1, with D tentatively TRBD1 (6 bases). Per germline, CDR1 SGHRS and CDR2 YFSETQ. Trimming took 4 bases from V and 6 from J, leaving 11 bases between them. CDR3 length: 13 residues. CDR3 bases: TGCGCCAGCAGCGCTGGACAGTCTCAGCCCCAGCATTTT. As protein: CASSAGQSQPQHF.

In nucleotides, the CDR3 is TGTGCCAGCAGCGTAGATAACAGGGGAAACACCATATATTTT. It specifies CASSVDNRGNTIYF. The V gene is TRBV9, the J gene TRBJ1-3; tentative D call: TRBD1 (5 bases). V lost 0 bases, J lost 4 bases, and 8 bases lay in between. The CDR3 runs 14 residues. Germline loops: CDR1 SGDLS, CDR2 YYNGEE.

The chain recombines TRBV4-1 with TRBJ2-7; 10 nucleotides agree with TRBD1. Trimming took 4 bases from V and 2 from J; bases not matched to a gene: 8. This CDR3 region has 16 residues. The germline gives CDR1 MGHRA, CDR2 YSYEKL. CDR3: CASSREPGQGTYEQYF. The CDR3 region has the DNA TGCGCCAGCAGCCGAGAACCGGGACAGGGGACCTACGAGCAGTACTTC.

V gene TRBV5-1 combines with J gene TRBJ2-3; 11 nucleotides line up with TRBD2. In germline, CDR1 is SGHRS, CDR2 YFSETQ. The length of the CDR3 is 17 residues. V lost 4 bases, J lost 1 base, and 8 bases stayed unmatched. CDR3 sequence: CASSPTSGGYRTDTQYF. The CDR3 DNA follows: TGCGCCAGCAGCCCAACTAGCGGGGGTTATCGCACAGATACGCAGTATTTT.

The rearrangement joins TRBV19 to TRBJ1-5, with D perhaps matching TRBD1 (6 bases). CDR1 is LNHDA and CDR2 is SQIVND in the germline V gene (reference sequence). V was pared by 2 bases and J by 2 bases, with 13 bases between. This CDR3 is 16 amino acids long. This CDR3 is CASSIWSQGGNQPQHF. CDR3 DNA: TGTGCCAGTAGTATATGGTCACAGGGTGGCAATCAGCCCCAGCATTTT. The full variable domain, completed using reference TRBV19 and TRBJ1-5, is DGGITQSPKYLFRKEGQNVTLSCEQNLNHDAMYWYRQDPGQGLRLIYYSQIVNDFQKGDIAEGYSVSREKKESFPLTVTSAQKNPTAFYLCASSIWSQGGNQPQHFGDGTRLSIL.

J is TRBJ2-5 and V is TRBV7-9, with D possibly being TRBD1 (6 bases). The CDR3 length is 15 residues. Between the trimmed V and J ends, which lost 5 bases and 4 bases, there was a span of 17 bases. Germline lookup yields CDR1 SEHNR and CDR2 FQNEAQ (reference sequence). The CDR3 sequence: CASSKQQAGVETQYF. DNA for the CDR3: TGTGCCAGCAGCAAACAACAGGCAGGGGTAGAGACCCAGTACTTC.

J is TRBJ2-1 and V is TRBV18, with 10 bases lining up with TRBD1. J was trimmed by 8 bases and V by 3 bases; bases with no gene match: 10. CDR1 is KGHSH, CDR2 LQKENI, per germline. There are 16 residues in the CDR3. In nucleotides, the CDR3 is TGTGCCAGCTCACCCCCGAGACAGGGGGCTATGGATGAGCAGTTCTTC. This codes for CASSPPRQGAMDEQFF.

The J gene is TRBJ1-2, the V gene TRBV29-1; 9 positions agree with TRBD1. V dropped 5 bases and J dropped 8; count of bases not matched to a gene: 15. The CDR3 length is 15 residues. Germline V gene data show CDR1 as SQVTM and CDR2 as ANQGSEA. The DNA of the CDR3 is TGCAGCGTTTCTCCGCATTTGCGGACAGGGGAGGGCTACACCTTC. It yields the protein CSVSPHLRTGEGYTF.

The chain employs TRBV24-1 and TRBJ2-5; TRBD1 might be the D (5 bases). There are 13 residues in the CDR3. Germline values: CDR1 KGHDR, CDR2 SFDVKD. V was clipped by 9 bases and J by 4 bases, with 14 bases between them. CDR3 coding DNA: TGTGCCACCGCCACCGACAGCTTAGAGACCCAGTACTTC. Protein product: CATATDSLETQYF.